This T cell receptor beta chain was obtained from a study of shared clonotypes between healthy human individuals. Study-level results: Enrolling few donors narrowed the genetic and exposure-history diversity that was represented. Naive subsets, compared against memory subsets, generally had larger estimated richness values.

HIV-negative, healthy adults without recent acute infections or vaccinations were the donors. CDR1 SGHNT and CDR2 YENEEA come from the germline V gene. This CDR3 spans 12 amino acids. V was trimmed by 6 bases and J by 10 bases, leaving 13 bases between them. Replicate sorted-subset PCRs were loaded with approximately 200 ng DNA, roughly 33,000 T cell genomes. TCRdb keeps only in-frame clones here, not all; method: immunoSEQ multiplex PCR. The sample shows roughly 2.2 million clones, more than 85% of them seen only once. On this clone: Its specificity is unknown.

The receptor's source is a man in his late teens or twenties in good health. Some clones in this sample may be carry-over from other donors' samples. Source material: naive CD4+ T cells from PBMCs. Subset denoted: CD45RA+ positively selected. The V call is TRBV11-3, the J call TRBJ2-1; maybe TRBD1 (6 bases). The CDR3 protein is CASRSTGGEQFF. CDR3 bases: TGTGCCAGCAGGTCGACAGGAGGAGAGCAGTTCTTC.